This is a list of T cell receptor beta chains from one sample in a study of blood T cell repertoires in COVID-19. Sequencing used immunoSEQ multiplex PCR; TCRdb keeps in-frame clones, though not all of them. Altogether roughly 290,000 clones are present, around 87% being singletons, with the ten largest covering roughly 8%. Material: peripheral blood. Receptors originate from a woman aged 45-65 years who had recovered from COVID-19. Both conserved end residues are part of each CDR3. The D gene is left open where the match is weak. Some rows have no size entry. The others give once, few or many, or a class for an expanded clone.

v_call,j_call,clone_size,d_call,cdr3_nt,cdr3_aa
TRBV19,TRBJ2-1,NA,TRBD2,TGTGCCAGTAGTAAGGCTAGCGGGAGGGCCAGAAATGAGCAGTTCTTC,CASSKASGRARNEQFF
TRBV11-2,TRBJ1-1,NA,NA,TGTGCCAGCAGCTTAGTCAAGGGGTTGAACACTGAAGCTTTCTTT,CASSLVKGLNTEAFF
TRBV19,TRBJ1-1,many,NA,TGTGCCGCCTCAACCTGGGGGCTGGGCACTGAAGCTTTCTTT,CAASTWGLGTEAFF
TRBV4-1,TRBJ1-5,few,TRBD1,TGCGCCAGCACCACCGGAGCAGGGGGTGGTCAGCCCCAGCATTTT,CASTTGAGGGQPQHF
TRBV11-2,TRBJ2-7,NA,TRBD2,TGTGCCAGCAGCCAAATAAGGGGGGCGGGAGGGCACGAGCAGTACTTC,CASSQIRGAGGHEQYF
TRBV5-1,TRBJ2-1,NA,TRBD1,TGCGCCAGCAGCCCGACAGGGCCTACCTACAATGAGCAGTTCTTC,CASSPTGPTYNEQFF
TRBV11-3,TRBJ2-7,NA,TRBD2,TGTGCCAGCAGCTTAGATCCCGGGAGGGATTACGAGCAGTACTTC,CASSLDPGRDYEQYF
TRBV10-3,TRBJ2-1,NA,TRBD2,TGTGCCATCAGTGGTTCGACTAGCGGAGGCTCCTACAATGAGCAGTTCTTC,CAISGSTSGGSYNEQFF
TRBV7-2,TRBJ2-7,NA,TRBD2,TGTGCCAGCAGCTCGAGACTAGCGGGACCATACGAGCAGTACTTC,CASSSRLAGPYEQYF
TRBV19,TRBJ1-5,NA,TRBD1,TGTGCCAGTAGCAAAGACAGGGGGGCGGCTCATCAGCCCCAGCATTTT,CASSKDRGAAHQPQHF